The 14 T cell receptor beta chains presented below share a single source sample, sequenced in a study of graft-versus-host responses after intestinal transplantation. Antigen specificity for these receptors is unknown. Clones were read by immunoSEQ multiplex PCR, and TCRdb kept only the in-frame ones, dropping some. The sample consists of more than 85,000 clones, approximately 78% of them appearing once. The sample was unstimulated CD4+ T cells sorted from spleen or lymph node cells, taken before intestinal transplant. The origin of the receptors is a human donor who received an intestinal transplant.

The chain recombines TRBV4-1 with TRBJ2-1; D gene unclear. The CDR3 runs to 15 residues. V shed 2 bases and J shed 0 bases, with 8 bases lying between them. Germline V gene lookup returns CDR1 MGHRA and CDR2 YSYEKL. CDR3: CASSQQVLSYNEQFF. As DNA, the CDR3 is TGCGCCAGCAGCCAACAGGTTCTCTCCTACAATGAGCAGTTCTTC.

A note on this clone: At one end the junction does not follow the germline gene, possibly because of a read error. V is TRBV20-1 and J is TRBJ2-1, with 7 nucleotides matching TRBD2. The CDR3 totals 11 residues. Germline V gene lookup returns CDR1 DFQATT and CDR2 SNEGSKA (reference sequence). The CDR3 spells CSAGDYHEQFF. DNA of the CDR3: TGCAGTGCTGGGGACTACCATGAGCAGTTCTTC.

The CDR3 sequence is CASKGDTGYTDTQYF. As DNA, the CDR3 is TGTGCCAGCAAGGGCGACACAGGCTACACAGATACGCAGTATTTT. The rearrangement links TRBV2 to TRBJ2-3; a weak D match, TRBD1 (5 bases). CDR1 is SNHLY, CDR2 FYNNEI, per germline. Trimming removed 7 bases from V and 2 bases from J, with 16 bases in between. The CDR3 contains 15 residues.

J is TRBJ2-7 and V is TRBV5-1; D is undetermined. The CDR3 sequence is 12 residues long. Looked up from germline, CDR1 is SGHRS and CDR2 is YFSETQ. The V gene lost 1 base and the J gene lost 8 bases, with 10 bases spanning the gap. The CDR3 protein is CASSLINGQQYF. The CDR3 region has the DNA TGCGCCAGCAGCTTGATTAATGGGCAGCAGTACTTC.

In DNA form, the CDR3 reads TGTGCCAGCAGCAGATGGACTGCCGGAGGCTCCTACGAGCAGTACTTC. Amino acid sequence: CASSRWTAGGSYEQYF. This chain joins TRBV5-4 and TRBJ2-5; D may be TRBD2 (5 bases). The assigned J gene may be wrong: the sequence end matches TRBJ2-7 better. The CDR3 length is 16 residues. Germline V gene lookup returns CDR1 SGHNT and CDR2 YYREEE (reference sequence).

The chain carries TRBV7-2 and TRBJ2-2, with 9 bases lining up with TRBD2. CDR1 is SGHTA, CDR2 FQGNSA, per germline. Trimming removed 5 bases from V and 1 base from J; junction bases left unmatched: 11. The CDR3 length is 18 residues. CDR3 nucleotides: TGTGCCAGCAGCCCCCTGGGCGGGGGGGCAAAGAACACCGGGGAGCTGTTTTTT. Encoded protein: CASSPLGGGAKNTGELFF.

V usage is TRBV28 and J usage is TRBJ1-2; D uncertain. The CDR3 spans 11 residues. Germline V gene data show CDR1 as MDHEN and CDR2 as SYDVKM. Trimming shortened V by 5 bases and J by 5 bases, and 6 bases separated the two germline ends. CDR3 loop: CASSPGYGYTF. CDR3 nucleotides: TGTGCCAGCAGTCCCGGGTATGGCTACACCTTC.

This chain joins TRBV28 and TRBJ2-2; D not resolved. Germline values: CDR1 MDHEN, CDR2 SYDVKM. The V end was cut by 6 bases, the J end by 2 bases, with 13 bases between. This CDR3 has 15 residues. CDR3 protein: CASRLGGFNTGELFF. CDR3 nucleotides: TGTGCCAGCAGACTTGGCGGATTTAACACCGGGGAGCTGTTTTTT.

The chain uses TRBV12-5 and TRBJ2-3; TRBD2 agrees at 13 bases. Trimming cost V 1 base and J 2 bases; bases outside gene matches: 3. The CDR3 consists of 17 residues. Germline loops: CDR1 LGHNT, CDR2 FRNRAP. The CDR3 region is CASGLGLAGGSTDTQYF. The CDR3 nucleotides read TGTGCTAGTGGTTTGGGACTAGCGGGAGGATCCACAGATACGCAGTATTTT.

The chain links TRBV6-5 to TRBJ2-7; possibly TRBD2 for D (5 bases). V was trimmed by 4 bases and J by 2 bases, leaving 9 bases between them. The V gene's germline CDR1 is MNHEY and CDR2 SVGAGI. The CDR3 runs to 13 residues. Written as DNA, the CDR3 is TGTGCCAGCAGTTCCGCGGGCCCCTACGAGCAGTACTTC. It specifies CASSSAGPYEQYF.

The rearrangement links TRBV6-4 to TRBJ1-5; D perhaps matches TRBD1 (5 bases). The CDR3 length is 16 residues. V was trimmed by 8 bases and J by 0 bases, leaving 17 bases between them. The germline V gene encodes CDR1 MRHNA and CDR2 SNTAGT. The CDR3 reads CASGTSRQSSNQPQHF. The CDR3 DNA reads as TGTGCCAGCGGAACCTCCCGACAGTCTAGCAATCAGCCCCAGCATTTT.

This clone has just a few counts. The chain joins TRBV6-1 to TRBJ2-7; 8 bases are a match to TRBD2. The ends lost 7 bases at V and 2 bases at J; junction bases unmatched: 7. Germline CDR1 is MNHNS and CDR2 is SASEGT. This CDR3 spans 14 amino acids. CDR3 coding DNA: TGTGCCAGCACCCGGGAACTAGCGGCCTACGAGCAGTACTTC. This gives the protein CASTRELAAYEQYF.

The rearrangement uses TRBV19 and TRBJ1-2, with 8 bases matching TRBD1. The germline CDR1 and CDR2 sequences are LNHDA and SQIVND (reference sequence). Trimming cost V 5 bases and J 4 bases; bases outside gene matches: 6. This CDR3 has 14 residues. For the CDR3, the DNA is TGTGCCAGTAGTGCGGGACAGGTACTCTATGGCTACACCTTC. Encoded protein: CASSAGQVLYGYTF.

V and J are TRBV7-8 and TRBJ2-7; 12 bases line up with TRBD1. CDR1 is SGHVS, CDR2 FQNEAQ, per germline. The CDR3 runs 14 residues. With 3 bases clipped from V and 4 bases from J, the junction kept 1 base outside the gene matches. The DNA of the CDR3 is TGTGCCAGCAGCTTGGGACAGGGGGCTTACGAGCAGTACTTC. Amino acid sequence: CASSLGQGAYEQYF.